These 28 T cell receptor beta chains share one sample of origin, sequenced in a study of breast tumors, draining lymph nodes, adjacent tissues. Axillary draining lymph nodes of breast cancer patients supplied the node samples. TCRdb itself ran the multiplex PCR reads through MiXCR, one entry per CDR3 protein. The sample includes about 120,000 distinct CDR3 sequences, roughly 21% of them seen just once. Material: axillary lymph node tissue. Receptors were obtained from a female donor with breast cancer. Some clones in this sample may be carry-over from other donors' samples.

This clonotype was recorded at least ten times. J is TRBJ2-3 and V is TRBV24-1; no clear D gene. This CDR3 has 13 amino acids. CDR1 and CDR2 from the germline V gene are KGHDR and SFDVKD. With 2 bases removed from V and 3 bases from J, the gap between germline ends came to 5 bases. CDR3 nucleotide sequence: TGTGCCACCAGTGATTCGCGGACAGATACGCAGTATTTT. Amino acids: CATSDSRTDTQYF.

This clonotype occurred a few times. The V gene is TRBV27, the J gene TRBJ1-5, with TRBD1 as a possible D gene (5 bases). Trimming took 3 bases from V and 6 from J, leaving 12 bases between them. Germline V gives CDR1 MNHEY, CDR2 SMNVEV (reference sequence). CDR3 length: 14 amino acids. For the CDR3, the DNA is TGTGCCAGCAGTTTCCGACAGCCTGGTCAGCCCCAGCATTTT. The encoded protein is CASSFRQPGQPQHF.

This clonotype was recorded many times. The chain couples TRBV11-3 to TRBJ2-7; D possibly matches TRBD1 or TRBD2 (5 bases each). This CDR3 spans 13 amino acids. The V and J ends lost 6 bases and 2 bases respectively, with 11 bases between them. CDR1 and CDR2 from the germline V gene are SGHNT and YENEEA. CDR3 residues: CASRHQGAYEQYF. Here the CDR3 DNA reads TGTGCCAGCAGACATCAGGGAGCCTACGAGCAGTACTTC.

This clonotype was detected ten times or more. V is TRBV12-3 or TRBV12-4 and J is TRBJ2-1; 10 bases agree with TRBD2. This CDR3 is 15 amino acids long. Trimming cost V 6 bases and J 9 bases; bases outside gene matches: 11. CDR3 region: CASSPLTSGVGEQFF. CDR3 sequence (DNA): TGTGCCAGCAGCCCTCTCACTAGCGGGGTGGGTGAGCAGTTCTTC.

In this sample, this clonotype turned up many times. The chain carries TRBV12-3 or TRBV12-4 and TRBJ1-6; no firm D call. CDR3 length: 16 residues. Trimming took off 5 bases at V and 7 bases at J, with 18 bases between the two ends. CDR3 in amino acids: CASSPSRPTGNSPLHF. CDR3 nucleotide sequence: TGTGCCAGCAGTCCCTCTCGACCCACGGGCAATTCACCCCTCCACTTT.

This clonotype was recorded many times. This sequence joins TRBV20-1 and TRBJ1-5; perhaps TRBD1 as D (5 bases). The CDR3 runs to 14 residues. Trimming took 7 bases from V and 6 from J, leaving 19 bases between them. Germline lookup yields CDR1 DFQATT and CDR2 SNEGSKA (reference sequence). DNA of the CDR3: TGCAGTGGAGAAACTAGGGATCAGGGTCAGCCCCAGCATTTT. This encodes CSGETRDQGQPQHF.

With regard to this clonotype: An end of the junction differs from the germline gene, which may be a read error. CDR3 bases: TGTGCCAGCTCACCATCCTCGGGGGGCATAGAGACCCAGTCCTTC. This sequence encodes CASSPSSGGIETQSF. This chain connects TRBV18 to TRBJ2-5; possible D gene TRBD2, 7 bases. CDR1 KGHSH and CDR2 LQKENI come from the germline V gene. The CDR3 is 15 residues long.

This clonotype has ten or more counts. This rearrangement joins TRBV7-2 to TRBJ2-1; 15 bases are shared with TRBD2. The CDR3 covers 16 residues. V was clipped by 3 bases and J by 6 bases; unmatched bases: 3. Germline-derived CDR1 and CDR2 are SGHTA and FQGNSA. The CDR3: CASSFRTSGRANEQFF. The CDR3, as DNA: TGTGCCAGCAGCTTTAGGACTAGCGGGAGGGCCAATGAGCAGTTCTTC.

The table lists this clonotype with many counts. V usage is TRBV2 and J usage is TRBJ1-2; a possible D gene is TRBD1 (6 bases). Germline V gives CDR1 SNHLY, CDR2 FYNNEI. Trimming left V 6 bases short and J 8 bases short, with 13 bases between. The CDR3 length is 12 residues. CDR3 protein: CASSTGFGGYTF. The CDR3, as DNA: TGTGCCAGCAGCACAGGGTTCGGGGGCTACACCTTC.

This clonotype was seen many times. This chain joins TRBV20-1 and TRBJ1-5; TRBD1 matches at 7 bases. Looked up from germline, CDR1 is DFQATT and CDR2 is SNEGSKA (reference sequence). The CDR3 runs to 13 residues. V lost 5 bases to trimming and J lost 1 base; unmatched junction nucleotides: 2. This chain's CDR3 is CSASTGSNQPQHF. CDR3 coding DNA: TGCAGTGCTTCGACAGGGAGCAATCAGCCCCAGCATTTT.

To note about this clonotype: A much more abundant neighbour one base away suggests this may be a read error. The rearrangement uses TRBV4-1 and TRBJ1-3; a weak D match, TRBD1 (5 bases). Germline V gene data show CDR1 as MGHRA and CDR2 as YSYEKL. The CDR3 is 15 amino acids. V dropped 1 base and J dropped 4 bases, with 11 bases sitting between them. The CDR3 is CASSQGGTPGNTIYF. Here the CDR3 DNA reads TGCGCCAGCAGCCAAGGAGGGACGCCAGGAAACACCATATATTTT.

CDR3 bases: TGTGCCAGCAGTTCTAGCGGGGGCGACGAGCAGTACTTC. Its protein product is CASSSSGGDEQYF. V usage is TRBV6-5 and J usage is TRBJ2-7; 10 bases line up with TRBD2. The V and J ends lost 4 bases and 5 bases, in that order; junction bases with no gene match: 2. Per germline, CDR1 MNHEY and CDR2 SVGAGI. The CDR3 runs 13 residues.

This clonotype was seen many times. The V call is TRBV15, the J call TRBJ1-6; possible D gene TRBD1, 6 bases. V was pared by 1 base and J by 4 bases, with 8 bases between. Germline V gene sequence: CDR1 LNHNV, CDR2 YYDKDF (reference sequence). The CDR3 runs 15 residues. Here the CDR3 reads CATSRGTAYNSPLHF. The CDR3 coding sequence is TGTGCCACCAGCAGAGGGACAGCATATAATTCACCCCTCCACTTT.

This clonotype was detected many times. The V call is TRBV4-1, the J call TRBJ1-3; D unresolved. Trimming left V 2 bases short and J 1 base short, with 6 bases between. This CDR3 is built from 14 residues. Germline V gene lookup returns CDR1 MGHRA and CDR2 YSYEKL. CDR3 sequence: CASSQPLSGNTIYF. CDR3 nucleotides: TGCGCCAGCAGCCAACCACTGTCTGGAAACACCATATATTTT.

This clonotype was seen repeatedly, ten times or more. This chain links TRBV6-5 with TRBJ1-4; 7 bases are shared with TRBD1. Germline-derived CDR1 and CDR2 are MNHEY and SVGAGI. V lost 4 bases, J lost 5 bases, and 10 bases stayed unmatched. The CDR3 covers 16 residues. The CDR3 sequence is CASSSLLGTENEKLFF. As DNA, the CDR3 is TGTGCCAGCAGTTCCTTACTCGGGACAGAAAATGAAAAACTGTTTTTT.

This clonotype was found many times. V gene TRBV12-3 or TRBV12-4 combines with J gene TRBJ1-2; D remains unclear. The CDR3 is 12 residues long. V was pared by 5 bases and J by 7 bases, with 11 bases between. DNA for the CDR3: TGTGCCAGCAGTCTGCAGGAATTTGGCTACACCTTC. Translated, it gives CASSLQEFGYTF.

This clonotype was counted many times. The chain carries TRBV6-1 and TRBJ2-1; 10 bases agree with TRBD2. This CDR3 region has 15 residues. Germline V gene lookup returns CDR1 MNHNS and CDR2 SASEGT. Trimming removed 4 bases from V and 3 bases from J; junction bases left unmatched: 3. The CDR3 loop reads CASSVTSGNYNEQFF. CDR3 sequence (DNA): TGTGCCAGCAGTGTTACTAGCGGGAACTACAATGAGCAGTTCTTC.

This clonotype was detected many times. The CDR3 DNA reads as TGCGCCAGCAGCCGAACCTCCGGGACGCCTTCCTACAATGAGCAGTTCTTC. This sequence encodes CASSRTSGTPSYNEQFF. This chain joins TRBV5-1 and TRBJ2-1; D might be TRBD1 or TRBD2, each matching 5 bases. The CDR3 is 17 amino acids. CDR1 and CDR2 from the germline V gene are SGHRS and YFSETQ. V shed 4 bases and J shed 1 base, with 18 bases lying between them.

The V and J genes are TRBV2 and TRBJ2-5; D call uncertain. The ends were cut back, 0 bases at V and 7 bases at J, with 15 bases in the middle. This CDR3 is 15 amino acids long. Germline CDR1 and CDR2: SNHLY and FYNNEI. This CDR3 is CASSEALGSFLTQYF. The CDR3 coding sequence is TGTGCCAGCAGTGAAGCGCTCGGATCCTTTCTGACCCAGTACTTC.

This clonotype was counted at least ten times. This chain uses TRBV6-1 with TRBJ2-2; TRBD1 is a possible D gene (6 bases). CDR1 is MNHNS, CDR2 SASEGT, per germline. The CDR3 spans 17 residues. Trimming left V 4 bases short and J 7 bases short, with 22 bases between. The CDR3 nucleotides read TGTGCCAGCAGTGTCCCTCCGGGGCAGGGGTTTGGCGGGGAGCTGTTTTTT. It yields the protein CASSVPPGQGFGGELFF.

This clonotype was counted only a few times. With a much larger clone just one base away, this may be a read error. The gene calls are TRBV11-2 and TRBJ2-7; tentative D call: TRBD2 (6 bases). Germline V gene data show CDR1 as SGHAT and CDR2 as FQNNGV. This CDR3 is built from 15 residues. The CDR3 loop reads CASSPPTRSAYEQHF. Written as DNA, the CDR3 is TGTGCCAGCAGCCCACCGACTAGATCGGCCTACGAGCAGCACTTC. Complete variable domain (other parts from reference TRBV11-2 and TRBJ2-7): EAGVAQSPRYKIIEKRQSVAFWCNPISGHATLYWYQQILGQGPKLLIQFQNNGVVDDSQLPKDRFSAERLKGVDSTLKIQPAKLEDSAVYLCASSPPTRSAYEQHFGPGTRLTVT.

Ten or more counts support this clonotype. The chain couples TRBV29-1 to TRBJ1-2; perhaps TRBD1 as D (5 bases). The CDR3 runs to 13 residues. Trimming cost V 7 bases and J 4 bases, with 16 bases left between them. Germline V gene sequence: CDR1 SQVTM, CDR2 ANQGSEA. CDR3 residues: CSAAPDRSYGYTF. The CDR3 DNA follows: TGCAGCGCCGCCCCTGACAGAAGCTATGGCTACACCTTC.

A word on this clonotype: The junction differs from germline at one of its ends, possibly a read error. The chain uses TRBV4-1 and TRBJ2-1; 13 nucleotides agree with TRBD2. The germline gives CDR1 MGHRA, CDR2 YSYEKL. The CDR3 loop spans 14 amino acids. CDR3 DNA: TGCGCCAGCAGCTCTCGACTAGCGGGGGGTGAGCAGATCTTC. Translation: CASSSRLAGGEQIF.

This clonotype was observed at least ten times. J is TRBJ1-3 and V is TRBV6-6; D is perhaps TRBD1 (5 bases). Trimming removed 2 bases from V and 0 bases from J, with 23 bases in between. The germline gives CDR1 MNHNY, CDR2 SVGAGI (reference sequence). This CDR3 comprises 20 residues. The CDR3 loop reads CASSYLGGVSSHPSGNTIYF. CDR3 in DNA: TGTGCCAGCAGTTACCTAGGAGGGGTGTCCAGCCACCCCTCTGGAAACACCATATATTTT.

There are many counts of this clonotype. V usage is TRBV7-9 and J usage is TRBJ2-6; a possible D gene is TRBD2 (5 bases). Trimming stripped 2 bases from V and 2 bases from J, with 10 bases between. CDR3 size: 16 residues. Germline values: CDR1 SEHNR, CDR2 FQNEAQ (reference sequence). CDR3 sequence (DNA): TGTGCCAGCAGCTTATTGGGAGTAGCTGGGGCCAACGTCCTGACTTTC. This translates into CASSLLGVAGANVLTF.

This clonotype was counted ten times or more. The rearrangement links TRBV12-3 or TRBV12-4 to TRBJ2-7; 14 nucleotides align to TRBD2. The ends lost 4 bases at V and 8 bases at J; junction bases unmatched: 4. This CDR3 spans 14 amino acids. CDR3 sequence (DNA): TGTGCCAGCAGTTCGGGACTAGCGGGGGATCAGCAGTACTTC. It translates to CASSSGLAGDQQYF.

This clonotype was detected ten times or more. The chain has TRBV10-2 and TRBJ2-5; TRBD2 aligns across 8 bases. Germline V gene sequence: CDR1 WSHSY, CDR2 SAAADI. This CDR3 is built from 13 residues. After removal of 9 bases from V and 0 bases from J, the junction contained 3 bases not matched to a gene. The CDR3 nucleotides read TGCGCCAGTACTAGCGGACACCAAGAGACCCAGTACTTC. Amino acid sequence: CASTSGHQETQYF.

The sample holds many counts of this clonotype. The V call is TRBV6-6, the J call TRBJ1-2; 7 positions match TRBD1. The CDR3 length is 14 residues. J was trimmed by 5 bases and V by 8 bases; bases with no gene match: 11. CDR1 is MNHNY and CDR2 is SVGAGI in the germline V gene (reference sequence). As DNA, the CDR3 is TGTGCCAGCTCTCCGGGGGGACAGTCTTATGGCTACACCTTC. Its protein is CASSPGGQSYGYTF.